This T cell receptor beta chain was captured in a study of blood T cell repertoires in COVID-19. The overall study: Sites in the United States, Italy and Spain provided acute and convalescent COVID-19 samples. The analysed material was cDNA or gDNA that came from T cells, B-cell-depleted T cells, or PBMCs.

V was trimmed by 0 bases and J by 0 bases, leaving 10 bases between them. The CDR3 is 16 residues long. From germline, CDR1 is SGHDN and CDR2 FVKESK. Per the original methods: For nucleated cells, counts were estimated from reference gene primer amplification. The protocol was immunoSEQ multiplex PCR, while the TCRdb copy is restricted to in-frame clones and leaves out a portion. The V and J calls and the clone size are those of that table, but D and trimming were determined from the DNA. The top ten hold about 8.1% of the sample, which has some 90,000 clones, 89% seen once. V usage is TRBV14 and J usage is TRBJ2-3, with TRBD2 as a possible D gene (6 bases). The sequenced sample was peripheral blood. The origin of this receptor is a man aged 45-65 years with acute or convalescent COVID-19. The CDR3 DNA follows: TGTGCCAGCAGCCAAGAATCGCGGGGCAGCACAGATACGCAGTATTTT. Encoded protein: CASSQESRGSTDTQYF.